The source of this T cell receptor beta chain is a study of neoadjuvant anti-PD-1 for oral cavity cancer (dated by TCRdb to the early 2020s). Turning to the overall study: Three to four biweekly doses of nivolumab at 3 mg/kg were mostly administered to patients before curative-intent surgical resection. There were 12 patients in the parent correlative cohort, and the response rate was less than 40%. Under RECIST 1.1, patients with complete response, partial response or stable disease were classed as responders, and patients with progression were classed as non-responders. For patients who did not progress, a fourth nivolumab dose was given around day 43, followed by definitive surgical resection on days 50-56.

Between the V and J ends, shortened by 3 bases and 1 base respectively, the junction contains 10 bases. Including the terminal cysteine and phenylalanine, the CDR3 comprises 14 residues. The sequence is cut down to CDR3 DNA, 42 bases in frame from base 1. The germline V gene specifies SNHLY as CDR1 and FYNNEI as CDR2. The time point label of this sample denotes: before neoadjuvant nivolumab. None of the patients had received prior systemic or radiation treatment, and all were newly diagnosed with stage II-IVA oral cavity squamous cell carcinoma. Everyone in the cohort had locally advanced, HPV-negative oral cavity squamous cell carcinoma. Peripheral blood mononuclear cells were analyzed directly and were not maintained or expanded in culture. Samples were obtained from a longitudinal correlative study of a single-arm phase II trial of neoadjuvant nivolumab in oral cavity squamous cell carcinoma. Subject-matched pre- and post-treatment PBMCs and tumors from three responders and three non-responders were subjected to genomic DNA-based TCRbeta sequencing. Peripheral blood mononuclear cells were collected once before nivolumab treatment and again after treatment, at the time of surgery. The Maxwell RSC DNA from Cells kit was used to isolate genomic DNA from PBMCs.

What the work shows at the level of the full study, not this receptor alone: The TCR analyses had only a few patients in each response group, and the authors called for validation in larger cohorts. Higher pretreatment blood Treg/Th17 ratios correlated with both higher pretreatment blood TCRbeta clonality and lower post-treatment tumor TCRbeta clonality. Within PBMCs, T cell clonality (Gini index) was significantly higher in non-responders than responders after neoadjuvant nivolumab.

For deep sequencing of PBMC libraries, mostly around 520 ng of input genomic DNA was used, and six replicates were run per sample. Following the manufacturer's instructions, the team built TCRbeta libraries using the immunoSEQ hsTCRbeta kit. The finished libraries were brought together in one pool at 3 to 3.5 nM, which was then read using an Illumina NovaSeq 6000 S4 flow cell. The published analysis was carried out like this. The immunoSEQ Analyzer was used for raw data preprocessing and quality control. The analysis was limited to productive rearrangements, and each clonotype was defined by a unique CDR3 amino acid sequence. Repertoire clonality was estimated as the Gini-Simpson index, computed with the R package tcR. Student's t test was used to compare Gini indices, while Pearson correlation assessed associations with tumor size change. The source is immuneACCESS, and TCRdb retained only in-frame sequences with V and J called. Part of the clones is not carried over; for the studies checked, unresolved V genes explain less than half of this, and the remainder is unexplained. That table is the source of V, J and clone size, and D and trimming were worked out from the DNA. The sample contains around 81,000 clones, less than 85% of them found a single time. In total, the top ten clones hold about 3.4% of the sample.

About this clone itself: The specificity of this receptor is unknown. Base quality data are lacking; no much larger clone is found one base away.

This specimen was PBMCs, taken before nivolumab (anti-PD-1) treatment. The sequence came from a person aged 35-80 years with oral cavity squamous cell carcinoma. The chain links TRBV2 with TRBJ2-7, with TRBD1 as a weak D call on 5 bases. In nucleotides, the sequence is TGTGCCAGCAGTGAGGACAAATTATCCTACGAGCAGTACTTC. Its amino acids are CASSEDKLSYEQYF.